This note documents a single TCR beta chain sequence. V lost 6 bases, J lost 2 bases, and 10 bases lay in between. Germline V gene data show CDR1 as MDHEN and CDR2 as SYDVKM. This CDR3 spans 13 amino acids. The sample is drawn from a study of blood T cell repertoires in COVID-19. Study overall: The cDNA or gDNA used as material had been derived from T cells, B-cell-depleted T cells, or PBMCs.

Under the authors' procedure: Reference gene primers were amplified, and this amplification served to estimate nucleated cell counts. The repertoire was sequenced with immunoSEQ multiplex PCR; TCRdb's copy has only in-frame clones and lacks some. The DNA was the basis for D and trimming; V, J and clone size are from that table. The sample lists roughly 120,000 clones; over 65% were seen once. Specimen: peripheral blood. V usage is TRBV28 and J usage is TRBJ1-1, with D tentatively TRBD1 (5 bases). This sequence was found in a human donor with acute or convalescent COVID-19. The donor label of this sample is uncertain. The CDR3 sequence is CASRRDLNTEAFF. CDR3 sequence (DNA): TGTGCCAGCAGGCGGGACCTTAACACTGAAGCTTTCTTT.